The rows below give T cell receptor beta chains drawn from one sample of a study of control samples from healthy donors and cancer patients. Libraries were prepared by immunoSEQ multiplex PCR; TCRdb keeps only in-frame clonotypes and omits some of them. Of 85,000 to 100,000 clones in the sample, roughly four fifths were seen once. The sequenced sample consisted of blood. Receptor source: a man in his 60s in good health. Both conserved end residues are part of each CDR3. The order of the fields is J gene, clone size, D gene, V gene, CDR3 DNA, CDR3 protein. A D gene is named only where the DNA matches it firmly. Clone size is stated in some rows and not others, as once, few, many or a class when expanded.

>TRBJ2-1|NA|TRBD2|TRBV5-1
TGCGCCAGCAGCTTGGAAGCTCGCGGGGGGGCCCAAGACCAGAATGAGCAGTTCTTC
CASSLEARGGAQDQNEQFF
>TRBJ2-2|NA|TRBD1|TRBV19
TGTGCCAGTAGTTCACGACAGGGGAACACCGGGGAGCTGTTTTTT
CASSSRQGNTGELFF
>TRBJ2-1|NA|NA|TRBV30
TGTGCCTGGAGTGTCCAGGAGAATGAGCAGTTCTTC
CAWSVQENEQFF
>TRBJ2-7|few|NA|TRBV20-1
TGCAGTGCTGTCTCTAGCGCTGAATATGGCTTC
CSAVSSAEYGF
>TRBJ1-1|once|NA|TRBV3-1/TRBV3-2
TGTGCCAGCAGCCAAATCGAGATCGTGCCAGTTGAAGCTTTCTTT
CASSQIEIVPVEAFF
>TRBJ2-7|NA|NA|TRBV19
TGTGCCAAGATTCCGTGCTCCTACGAGCAGTACTTC
CAKIPCSYEQYF
>TRBJ1-1|few|NA|TRBV12-3/TRBV12-4
TGTGCCAGCAGTTTACAAATAAACACTGAAGCTTTCTTT
CASSLQINTEAFF
>TRBJ2-1|NA|NA|TRBV30
TGTGCCTGGAGTGCCACAACTAGTATCAATGAGCAGTTCTTC
CAWSATTSINEQFF
>TRBJ2-7|NA|NA|TRBV29-1
TGCAGCGTTGAGGGCGGGACGTATCCCCTCTACGAGCAGTACTTC
CSVEGGTYPLYEQYF
>TRBJ1-4|NA|NA|TRBV28
TGTGCCAGCAGTTTATCAGGGACGGAACATGAAAAACTGTTTTTT
CASSLSGTEHEKLFF
>TRBJ2-3|NA|NA|TRBV7-9
TGTGCCAGCAGCTCAGTAACAGATACGCAGTATTTT
CASSSVTDTQYF
>TRBJ2-6|NA|NA|TRBV5-1
TGCGCCAGCAGCTTGGGCAATGTGGGCTCTGGGGCCAACGTCCTGACTTTC
CASSLGNVGSGANVLTF
>TRBJ2-3|NA|TRBD2|TRBV6-5
TGTGCCAGCAGGCGAGCGGGAGAAAGTGATACGCAGTATTTT
CASRRAGESDTQYF
>TRBJ1-2|NA|NA|TRBV19
TGTGCCAGTAGTATCAGCCCCTATGGCTACACCTTC
CASSISPYGYTF
>TRBJ1-1|NA|NA|TRBV6-5
TGTGCCACCCACCTAGAGGGTACTGATGAAGCTTTCTTT
CATHLEGTDEAFF
>TRBJ1-1|NA|NA|TRBV6-1
TGTGCCAGCAGTGATAGCGCTGAGTCCGGCACTGAAGCTTTCTTT
CASSDSAESGTEAFF
>TRBJ2-7|NA|NA|TRBV19
TGTGCCAGTAGTATTACACTCCTGAGTCACGAGCAGTACTTC
CASSITLLSHEQYF
>TRBJ2-5|once|NA|TRBV27
TGTGCCAGCAGACAACAATTAGCGGAACAAGAGACCCAGTACTTC
CASRQQLAEQETQYF